Listed here is a single T cell receptor (beta chain). These data originate in a study of CD8 T cells in Susac syndrome. The CDR3 totals 14 residues. Trimming at V came to 5 bases and at J to 10 bases, leaving 7 bases not matched to a gene. Sequencing of TCR beta, carried out with a high-throughput approach, was applied to CD8+ and CD4+ T cells from the blood. The authors negatively isolated CD8+ and CD4+ T cells and FACS-enriched TEMRA cells. Reverse transcription of about 0.5 to 1 ug RNA was carried out with random hexamers. Amplification of the TCR beta CDR3 was carried out by immunoSEQ multiplex PCR, which spanned a total of 54 Vbeta and 13 Jbeta segments. TCRdb ran MiXCR on the immunoSEQ multiplex PCR reads and lists one entry per CDR3 protein. The repertoire includes 400,000 or so distinct CDR3 sequences, approximately 85% of them detected once, and about 0.12% sits in the top ten.

The specimen was CD8+ T cells from PBMCs. The V call is TRBV12-3 or TRBV12-4, the J call TRBJ2-1, with 11 bases aligning to TRBD1. This sequence originates from a human donor with multiple sclerosis. CDR3 sequence: CASSLGQGAREQFF. CDR3 DNA: TGTGCCAGCAGTCTCGGACAGGGGGCGCGGGAGCAGTTCTTC.